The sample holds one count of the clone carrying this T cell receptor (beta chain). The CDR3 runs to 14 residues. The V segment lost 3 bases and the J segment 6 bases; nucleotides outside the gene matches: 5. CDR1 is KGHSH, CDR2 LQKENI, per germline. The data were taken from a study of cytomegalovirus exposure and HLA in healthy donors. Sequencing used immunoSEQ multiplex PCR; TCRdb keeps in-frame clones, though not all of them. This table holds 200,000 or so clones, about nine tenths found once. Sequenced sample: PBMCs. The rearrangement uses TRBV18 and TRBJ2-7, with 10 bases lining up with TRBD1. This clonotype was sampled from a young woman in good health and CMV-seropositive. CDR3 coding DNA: TGTGCCAGCTCACCCCTAGGACAGGGGGGCGAGCAGTACTTC. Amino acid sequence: CASSPLGQGGEQYF.